Included here is one T cell receptor beta chain sequence, with context. The data are from a study of blood T cell repertoires in COVID-19. Germline CDR1 SGHAT, CDR2 FQDESV (reference sequence). V gave up 5 bases and J gave up 3 bases; unmatched junction bases: 9. This CDR3 has 16 residues. Some clones are missing from TCRdb's copy, which holds only in-frame ones; the method was immunoSEQ multiplex PCR. This sample carries 200,000 to 250,000 clones, about nine tenths of them seen once, and the ten largest clones take less than 3.5%. The sample consisted of peripheral blood. The V gene is TRBV11-1, the J gene TRBJ2-7; TRBD1 agrees at 11 bases. This sequence was found in a man aged 30-40 years with COVID-19, enrolled during active disease. This CDR3 is CASSPKGQGVYYEQYF. The DNA for the CDR3 is TGTGCCAGCAGCCCAAAGGGACAGGGGGTATACTACGAGCAGTACTTC.